Each of the 4 T cell receptor beta chains below was sequenced from the same sample in a study of CD8 T cells in ankylosing spondylitis. TCRdb redid the calling of the 5' RACE reads with MiXCR, one entry per CDR3 protein. This sample has around 130,000 distinct CDR3 sequences, with about a tenth found just once. The sample taken for sequencing was blood, either unsorted or a sorted T cell fraction (not recorded which). These receptors all stem from a male donor with ankylosing spondylitis or in good health (not recorded which).

The chain combines TRBV20-1 with TRBJ2-7; 11 bases are shared with TRBD2. Germline assignment: CDR1 DFQATT and CDR2 SNEGSKA (reference sequence). This CDR3 has 15 amino acids. Trimming cost V 0 bases and J 6 bases; bases outside gene matches: 7. The CDR3 reads CSARDQASGRFEQYF. The CDR3, as DNA: TGCAGTGCTAGAGATCAGGCTAGCGGGAGGTTCGAGCAGTACTTC.

The chain couples TRBV20-1 to TRBJ2-1, with TRBD2 matching over 14 bases. After removal of 6 bases from V and 8 bases from J, the junction contained 3 bases not matched to a gene. CDR3 size: 13 residues. CDR1 is DFQATT and CDR2 is SNEGSKA in the germline V gene (reference sequence). CDR3 in amino acids: CSAGLAGVDEQFF. CDR3 sequence (DNA): TGCAGTGCGGGACTAGCGGGAGTAGATGAGCAGTTCTTC.

This clonotype has a count of ten or more. V gene TRBV12-3 or TRBV12-4 combines with J gene TRBJ2-7; 9 bases map to TRBD1. The V gene end was trimmed by 6 bases and the J gene end by 5 bases; junction bases not matched to a gene: 5. This CDR3 region has 13 residues. CDR3 protein: CASRPTGGHEQYF. The CDR3 nucleotides read TGTGCCAGCAGGCCAACAGGGGGCCACGAGCAGTACTTC.

This clonotype was counted at least ten times. This sequence joins TRBV6-5 and TRBJ2-3; D is tentatively TRBD1 or TRBD2 (5 bases each). This CDR3 is 16 amino acids long. V shed 0 bases and J shed 2 bases, with 12 bases lying between them. Germline V gives CDR1 MNHEY, CDR2 SVGAGI. CDR3 amino acids: CASSYSFTGTTDTQYF. CDR3 in DNA: TGTGCCAGCAGTTACTCGTTTACTGGGACCACAGATACGCAGTATTTT.